The text below deals with one T cell receptor (beta chain). The antigen remains undetermined. The germline V gene has CDR1 SGHDT and CDR2 YYEEEE. Losses at the gene ends were 1 base for V and 0 bases for J; bases not matched to a gene: 3. CDR3 length equals 15 residues. This sample was taken from a study of OX40 agonist ivuxolimab in advanced cancers. Study-level results: No antigen was identified for the clonally expanded peripheral T cells.

Sequencing used immunoSEQ multiplex PCR; TCRdb keeps in-frame clones, though not all of them. The table includes around 87,000 clones, 94% detected once. This specimen consisted of CD4+ or CD8+ T cells sorted from blood, obtained in a trial of the OX40 agonist ivuxolimab. J is TRBJ1-2 and V is TRBV5-6; 7 bases are a match to TRBD1. The source is an adult with an advanced solid tumor such as melanoma, head and neck, liver or kidney cancer. CDR3 loop: CASSLYRGANYGYTF. The DNA for the CDR3 is TGTGCCAGCAGCTTGTACAGGGGAGCTAACTATGGCTACACCTTC.